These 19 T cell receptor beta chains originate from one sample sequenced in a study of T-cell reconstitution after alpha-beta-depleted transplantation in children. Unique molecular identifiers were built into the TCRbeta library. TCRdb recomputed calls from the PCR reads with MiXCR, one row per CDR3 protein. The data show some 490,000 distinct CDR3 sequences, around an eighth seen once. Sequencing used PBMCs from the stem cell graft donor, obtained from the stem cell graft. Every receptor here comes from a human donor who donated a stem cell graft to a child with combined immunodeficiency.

CDR3: CASSPGGGGTGELFF. The CDR3 DNA sequence: TGTGCCAGCAGCCCAGGGGGCGGTGGCACCGGGGAGCTGTTTTTT. The chain couples TRBV11-1 to TRBJ2-2; TRBD1 matches 8 bases. Trimming at V came to 5 bases and at J to 4 bases, leaving 6 bases not matched to a gene. The germline gives CDR1 SGHAT, CDR2 FQDESV (reference sequence). This CDR3 has 15 residues.

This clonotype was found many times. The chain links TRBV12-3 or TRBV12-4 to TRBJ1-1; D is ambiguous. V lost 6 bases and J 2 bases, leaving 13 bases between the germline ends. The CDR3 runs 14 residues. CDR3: CASRAGVVNTEAFF. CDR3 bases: TGTGCCAGCAGGGCAGGAGTTGTTAACACTGAAGCTTTCTTT.

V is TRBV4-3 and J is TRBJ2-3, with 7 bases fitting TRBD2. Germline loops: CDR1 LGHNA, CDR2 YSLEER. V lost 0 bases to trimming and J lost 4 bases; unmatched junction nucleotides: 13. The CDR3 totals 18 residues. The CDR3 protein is CASSQDQGGGTYADTQYF. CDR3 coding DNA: TGCGCCAGCAGCCAAGATCAGGGCGGGGGTACGTACGCAGATACGCAGTATTTT.

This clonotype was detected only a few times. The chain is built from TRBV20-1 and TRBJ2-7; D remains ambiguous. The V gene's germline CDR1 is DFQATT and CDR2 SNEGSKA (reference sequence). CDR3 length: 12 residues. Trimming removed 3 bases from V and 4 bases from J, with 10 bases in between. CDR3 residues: CSASAERYEQYF. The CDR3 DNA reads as TGCAGTGCTAGCGCGGAGAGGTACGAGCAGTACTTC.

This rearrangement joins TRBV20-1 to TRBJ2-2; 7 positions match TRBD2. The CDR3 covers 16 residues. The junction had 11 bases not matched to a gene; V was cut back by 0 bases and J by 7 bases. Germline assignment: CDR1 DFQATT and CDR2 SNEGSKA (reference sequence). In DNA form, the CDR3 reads TGCAGTGCTAGAGATCTCGGGGAGGGAGAAGTCGGGGAGCTGTTTTTT. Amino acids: CSARDLGEGEVGELFF.

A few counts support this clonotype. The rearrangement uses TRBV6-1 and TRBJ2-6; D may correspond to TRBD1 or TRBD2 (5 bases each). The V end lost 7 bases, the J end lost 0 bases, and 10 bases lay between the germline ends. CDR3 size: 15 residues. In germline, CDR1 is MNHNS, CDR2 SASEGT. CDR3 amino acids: CASTVGASGANVLTF. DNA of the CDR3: TGTGCCAGCACCGTCGGGGCCTCTGGGGCCAACGTCCTGACTTTC.

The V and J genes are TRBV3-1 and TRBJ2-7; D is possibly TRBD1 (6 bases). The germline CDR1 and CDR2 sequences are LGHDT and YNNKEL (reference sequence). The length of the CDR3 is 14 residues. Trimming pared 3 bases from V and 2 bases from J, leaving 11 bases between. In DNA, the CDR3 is TGTGCCAGCAGCCAGGCAGGGGAAACCTACGAGCAGTACTTC. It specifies CASSQAGETYEQYF.

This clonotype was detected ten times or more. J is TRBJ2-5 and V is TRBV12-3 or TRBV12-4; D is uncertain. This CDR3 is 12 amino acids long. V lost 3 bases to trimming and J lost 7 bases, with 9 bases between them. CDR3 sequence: CASSFGTGTQYF. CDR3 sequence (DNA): TGTGCCAGCAGTTTTGGAACGGGGACCCAGTACTTC.

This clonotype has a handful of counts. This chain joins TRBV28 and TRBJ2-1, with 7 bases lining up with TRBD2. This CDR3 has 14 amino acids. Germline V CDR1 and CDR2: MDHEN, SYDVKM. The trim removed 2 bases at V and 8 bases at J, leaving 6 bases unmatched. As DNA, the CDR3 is TGTGCCAGCAGTTTAGAGGCGGGAGTGGATGAGCAGTTCTTC. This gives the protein CASSLEAGVDEQFF.

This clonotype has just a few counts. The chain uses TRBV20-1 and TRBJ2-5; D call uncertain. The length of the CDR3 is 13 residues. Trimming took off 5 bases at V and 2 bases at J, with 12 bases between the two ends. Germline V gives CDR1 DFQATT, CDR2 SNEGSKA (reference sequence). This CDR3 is CSALRINQETQYF. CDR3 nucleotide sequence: TGCAGTGCTTTACGGATAAATCAAGAGACCCAGTACTTC.

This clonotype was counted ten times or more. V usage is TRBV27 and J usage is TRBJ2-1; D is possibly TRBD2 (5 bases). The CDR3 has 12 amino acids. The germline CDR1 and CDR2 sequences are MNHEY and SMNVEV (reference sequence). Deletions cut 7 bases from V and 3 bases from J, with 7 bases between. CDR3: CASTDFYNEQFF. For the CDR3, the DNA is TGTGCCAGCACGGACTTCTACAATGAGCAGTTCTTC.

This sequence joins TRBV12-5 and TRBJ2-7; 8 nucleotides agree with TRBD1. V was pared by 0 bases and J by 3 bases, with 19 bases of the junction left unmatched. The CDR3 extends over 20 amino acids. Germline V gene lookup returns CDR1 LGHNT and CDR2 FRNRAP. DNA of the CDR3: TGTGCTAGTGGTTTGGTACATTATAGGACAGGGAGTTCATGGGTCTACGAGCAGTACTTC. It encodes CASGLVHYRTGSSWVYEQYF.

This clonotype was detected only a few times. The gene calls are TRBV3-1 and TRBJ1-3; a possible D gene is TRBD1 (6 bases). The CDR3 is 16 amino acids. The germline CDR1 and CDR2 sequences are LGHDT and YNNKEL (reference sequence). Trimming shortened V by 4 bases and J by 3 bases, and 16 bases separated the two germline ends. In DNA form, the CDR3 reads TGTGCCAGCAGCCTCAGGGGAGGGGCGATTGGAAACACCATATATTTT. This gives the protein CASSLRGGAIGNTIYF.

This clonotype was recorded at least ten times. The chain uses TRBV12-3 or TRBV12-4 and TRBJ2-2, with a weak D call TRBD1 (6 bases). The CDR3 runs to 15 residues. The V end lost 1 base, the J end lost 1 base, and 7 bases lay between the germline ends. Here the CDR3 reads CASSLGGQNTGELFF. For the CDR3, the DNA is TGTGCCAGCAGTTTAGGGGGGCAGAACACCGGGGAGCTGTTTTTT.

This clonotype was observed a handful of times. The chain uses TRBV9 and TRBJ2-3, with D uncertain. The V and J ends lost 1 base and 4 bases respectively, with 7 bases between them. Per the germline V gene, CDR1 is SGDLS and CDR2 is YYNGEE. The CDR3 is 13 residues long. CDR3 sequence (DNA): TGTGCCAGCAGCGTAAGGTTCGCAGATACGCAGTATTTT. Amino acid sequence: CASSVRFADTQYF.

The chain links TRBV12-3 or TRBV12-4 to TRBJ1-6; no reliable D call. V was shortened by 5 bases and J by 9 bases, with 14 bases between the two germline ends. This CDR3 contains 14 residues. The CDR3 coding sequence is TGTGCCAGCAGTCCGGACGGTGGTGGTTCACCCCTCCACTTT. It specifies CASSPDGGGSPLHF.

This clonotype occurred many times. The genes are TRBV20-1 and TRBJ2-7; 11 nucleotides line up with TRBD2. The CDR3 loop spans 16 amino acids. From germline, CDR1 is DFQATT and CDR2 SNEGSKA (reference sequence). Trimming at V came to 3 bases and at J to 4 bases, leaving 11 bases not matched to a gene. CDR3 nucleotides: TGCAGTGCTAGGGACTTTACTAGCGGGGGTCGGTACGAGCAGTACTTC. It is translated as CSARDFTSGGRYEQYF.

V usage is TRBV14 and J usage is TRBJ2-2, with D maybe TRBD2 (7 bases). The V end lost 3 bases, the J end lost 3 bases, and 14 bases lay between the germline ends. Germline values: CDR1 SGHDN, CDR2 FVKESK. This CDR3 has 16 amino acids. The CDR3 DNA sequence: TGTGCCAGCAGCCATAGGGGGGGCGCGGACACCGGGGAGCTGTTTTTT. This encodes CASSHRGGADTGELFF.

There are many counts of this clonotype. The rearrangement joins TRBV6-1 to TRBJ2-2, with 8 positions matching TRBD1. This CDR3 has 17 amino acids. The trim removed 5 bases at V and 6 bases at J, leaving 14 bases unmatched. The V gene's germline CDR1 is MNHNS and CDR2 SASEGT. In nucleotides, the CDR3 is TGTGCCAGCAGTAGGGGACAGGCGGGTGTTCATCCCGGGGAGCTGTTTTTT. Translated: CASSRGQAGVHPGELFF.